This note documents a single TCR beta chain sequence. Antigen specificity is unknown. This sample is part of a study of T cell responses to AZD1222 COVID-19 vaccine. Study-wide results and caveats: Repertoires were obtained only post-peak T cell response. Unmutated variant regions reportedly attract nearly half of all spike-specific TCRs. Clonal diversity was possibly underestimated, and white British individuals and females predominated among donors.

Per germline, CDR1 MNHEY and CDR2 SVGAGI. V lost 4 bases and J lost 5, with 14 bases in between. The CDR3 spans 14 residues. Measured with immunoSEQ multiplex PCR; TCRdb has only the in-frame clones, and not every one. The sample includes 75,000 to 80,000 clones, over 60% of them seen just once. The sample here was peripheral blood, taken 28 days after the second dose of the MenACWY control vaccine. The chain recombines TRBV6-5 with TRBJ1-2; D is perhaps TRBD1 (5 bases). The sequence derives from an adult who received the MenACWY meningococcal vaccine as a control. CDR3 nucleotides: TGTGCCAGCAGTTCCCGAGTCAGGGAGTATGGCTACACCTTC. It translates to CASSSRVREYGYTF.